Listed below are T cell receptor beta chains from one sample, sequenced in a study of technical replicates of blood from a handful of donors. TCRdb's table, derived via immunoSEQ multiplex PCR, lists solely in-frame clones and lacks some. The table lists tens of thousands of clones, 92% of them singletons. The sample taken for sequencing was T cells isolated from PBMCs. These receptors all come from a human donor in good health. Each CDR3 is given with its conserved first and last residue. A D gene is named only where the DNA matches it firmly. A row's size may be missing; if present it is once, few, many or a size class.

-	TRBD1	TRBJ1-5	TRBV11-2	CASSLGPPGQREPQHF	TGTGCCAGCAGCTTAGGCCCACCGGGACAGCGCGAGCCCCAGCATTTT
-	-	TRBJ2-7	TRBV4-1	CASSQIQGDYEQYF	TGCGCCAGCAGCCAAATACAGGGAGACTACGAGCAGTACTTC
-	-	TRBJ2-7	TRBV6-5	CASSFGDIVTYEQYF	TGTGCCAGCAGCTTCGGGGACATTGTAACCTACGAGCAGTACTTC
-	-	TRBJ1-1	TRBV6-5	CAARGLNTEAFF	TGTGCCGCTCGGGGATTGAACACTGAAGCTTTCTTT
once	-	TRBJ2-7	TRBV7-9	CASSLQTGSEQYF	TGTGCCAGCAGCTTGCAAACAGGGAGCGAGCAGTACTTC
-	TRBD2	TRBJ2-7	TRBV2	CASRETTSGAYEQYF	TGTGCCAGCAGGGAAACTACTAGCGGGGCCTACGAGCAGTACTTC
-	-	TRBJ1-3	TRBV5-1	CASSLGDNGNTIYF	TGCGCCAGCAGCTTAGGGGACAACGGAAACACCATATATTTT
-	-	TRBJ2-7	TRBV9	CASSVDRGSYEQYF	TGTGCCAGCAGCGTAGATCGGGGGTCCTACGAGCAGTACTTC
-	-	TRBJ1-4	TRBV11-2	CASRDAGVTNEKLFF	TGTGCCAGCAGGGATGCGGGGGTCACTAATGAAAAACTGTTTTTT
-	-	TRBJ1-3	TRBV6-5	CASSNPRVGNTIYF	TGTGCCAGCTCTAACCCCAGGGTTGGAAACACCATATATTTT
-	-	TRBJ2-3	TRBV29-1	CSVGGGPSTDTQYF	TGCAGCGTTGGGGGAGGCCCTAGCACAGATACGCAGTATTTT
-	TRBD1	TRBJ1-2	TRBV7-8	CASSSTRTGRRIYGYTF	TGTGCCAGCAGTTCAACCCGGACAGGGCGCAGGATTTATGGCTACACCTTC
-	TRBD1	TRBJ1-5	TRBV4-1	CASSRQGAGNQPQHF	TGCGCCAGCAGCCGGCAGGGGGCCGGCAATCAGCCCCAGCATTTT
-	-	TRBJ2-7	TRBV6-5	CASSYADTQSVMGQYF	TGTGCCAGCAGTTACGCTGACACTCAATCCGTAATGGGGCAGTACTTC
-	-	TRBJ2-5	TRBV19	CASRKTSHGETQYF	TGTGCCAGTAGGAAGACAAGTCACGGAGAGACCCAGTACTTC
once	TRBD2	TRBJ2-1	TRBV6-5	CASSYRLAGAYNEQFF	TGTGCCAGCAGTTACCGCCTAGCGGGGGCCTACAATGAGCAGTTCTTC
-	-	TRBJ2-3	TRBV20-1	CSARRQYTQYF	TGCAGTGCTAGGCGGCAGTATACGCAGTATTTT
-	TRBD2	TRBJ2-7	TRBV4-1	CASSQATSGRIPTGEQYF	TGCGCCAGCAGCCAAGCGACTAGCGGGAGGATCCCTACAGGCGAGCAGTACTTC
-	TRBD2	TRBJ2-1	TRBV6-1	CASSAPTSGPHNEQFF	TGTGCCAGCAGTGCCCCGACTAGCGGGCCCCACAATGAGCAGTTCTTC
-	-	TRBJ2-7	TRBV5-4	CASSVPGLSYEQYF	TGTGCCAGCAGCGTCCCGGGACTTAGCTACGAGCAGTACTTC
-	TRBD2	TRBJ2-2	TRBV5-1	CASSFYSGGDTGELFF	TGCGCCAGCAGCTTCTATAGCGGGGGGGACACCGGGGAGCTGTTTTTT
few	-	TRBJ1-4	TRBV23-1	CASSHGGRWILGEKLFF	TGCGCCAGCAGTCATGGAGGGAGATGGATTTTGGGGGAAAAACTGTTTTTT
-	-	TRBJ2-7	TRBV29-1	CSVGGESEVYEQYF	TGCAGCGTTGGGGGTGAATCGGAGGTCTACGAGCAGTACTTC
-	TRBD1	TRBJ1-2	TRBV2	CASSQSTGSDGYTF	TGTGCCAGCAGTCAATCGACAGGGAGTGATGGCTACACCTTC
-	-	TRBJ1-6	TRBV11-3	CASSNLQGDQSPLHF	TGTGCCAGCAGTAATTTACAGGGAGATCAATCACCCCTCCACTTT
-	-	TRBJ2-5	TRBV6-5	CASTPPASEQETQYF	TGTGCCAGCACCCCCCCGGCTAGCGAACAAGAGACCCAGTACTTC
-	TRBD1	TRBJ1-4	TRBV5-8	CASSLGPGTGHEKLFF	TGTGCCAGCAGCTTGGGTCCCGGGACAGGGCACGAAAAACTGTTTTTT
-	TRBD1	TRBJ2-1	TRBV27	CASSYLQGESHNEQFF	TGTGCCAGCAGTTACTTACAGGGGGAAAGCCACAATGAGCAGTTCTTC
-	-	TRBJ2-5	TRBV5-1	CASSLGTGPQETQYF	TGCGCCAGCAGCTTGGGTACAGGGCCCCAAGAGACCCAGTACTTC